This TCR beta chain was sequenced in a study of T-cell memory formation after mild COVID-19. Findings and caveats of the study: Whether second-wave clones peaking at day 37 were SARS-CoV-2 specific went unconfirmed. Clones that contracted clustered mainly in CM and EM if CD4+ and in EMRA if CD8+.

In this sample, this clonotype turned up a few times. Its specificity is not known. TCRdb re-analysed the 5' RACE reads in MiXCR, keeping a single row per CDR3 protein. The table includes some 330,000 distinct CDR3 sequences, roughly 21% detected once. The CDR3 loop spans 16 amino acids. V was cut by 4 bases and J by 1 base, with 13 bases left in between. Germline V gives CDR1 MGHRA, CDR2 YSYEKL. The sequencing sample was made of PBMCs or a T cell subset sorted from them (not recorded which). This sequence joins TRBV4-1 and TRBJ2-2; D is unclear. This clonotype was sampled from an adult woman who had mild COVID-19 (a few samples of this study predate the infection). Cell type and time point are not known. CDR3 sequence (DNA): TGCGCCAGCAGCCTAATTTGGACGTTGAACACCGGGGAGCTGTTTTTT. It translates to CASSLIWTLNTGELFF.